This TCR beta chain was found in a study of CD8+ T cells in alopecia areata. General study results and limits: Among the top 100, expanded CD8+ clones were significantly decreased by tofacitinib, as was scalp clonality. Numerous clones, expanded in lesions, remained in scalp and blood during tofacitinib.

CDR3 length: 12 residues. The germline V and J ends were trimmed by 3 bases and 5 bases, with 7 bases remaining between them. Germline lookup yields CDR1 MGHDK and CDR2 SYGVNS. Reverse transcribed after extraction, RNA yielded cDNA as the sequencing template. Produced via immunoSEQ multiplex PCR; TCRdb's table is partial and in-frame only. The sample has a few hundred thousand clones; 30% to 40% are singletons. A remark on this clone: The antigen is unknown.

Treatment specified: oral pan-JAK inhibitor, 5-10 mg twice daily. Collection of lesional scalp punch biopsies and peripheral blood was performed in alopecia areata patients. Separation by sorting yielded CD4+ and CD8+ T cells from PBMCs. This clonotype was sampled from a human donor with alopecia areata. This chain uses TRBV25-1 with TRBJ1-1; D unclear. Sequenced material: CD4+ T cells sorted from blood, taken around week 31, from a patient treated with tofacitinib. The chain's CDR3 is CASSDSRTEAFF. In DNA, the CDR3 is TGTGCCAGCAGTGATTCGAGGACTGAAGCTTTCTTT.